These T cell receptor beta chains were read from a single sample in a study of vaccination effects on CD4 cells after COVID-19. Generated by immunoSEQ multiplex PCR, the TCRdb table keeps only in-frame clones and is missing some. In the table there are tens of thousands of clones, 74% of which are singletons. Their specific antigens are unknown. The sequences come from CD4+ T cells from PBMCs cultured without peptide, collected after COVID-19 vaccination. The source is a human donor who received a COVID-19 vaccine. Both conserved end residues are part of each CDR3. A D gene is named only where the DNA matches it firmly. Only part of the rows carry a size: once, few, many, or a class if the clone is expanded.

J,D,length,V,size,DNA,CDR3
TRBJ2-2,TRBD2,14,TRBV10-3,.,TGTGCCATCAACGAGGGAGGGGTGTCCGGGGAGCTGTTTTTT,CAINEGGVSGELFF
TRBJ2-1,.,13,TRBV5-1,.,TGCGCCAGCAGCAATGGGGAGCTAAATGAGCAGTTCTTC,CASSNGELNEQFF
TRBJ1-1,.,14,TRBV19,.,TGTGCCAGTAGTCCACAGGGATTGAACACTGAAGCTTTCTTT,CASSPQGLNTEAFF
TRBJ2-3,.,12,TRBV7-8,.,TGTGCCAGCAGCCCCGGAAGAGATACGCAGTATTTT,CASSPGRDTQYF
TRBJ1-5,.,15,TRBV19,few,TGTGCCAGTAGTACTTCACAGTATAGCAATCAGCCCCAGCATTTT,CASSTSQYSNQPQHF
TRBJ2-2,.,16,TRBV5-4,.,TGTGCCAGCAGCTTGCCCAGCGGCGCGAACACCGGGGAGCTGTTTTTT,CASSLPSGANTGELFF
TRBJ2-3,.,14,TRBV24-1,.,TGTGCCACCAGTGATTTGACACGCACAGATACGCAGTATTTT,CATSDLTRTDTQYF
TRBJ2-2,.,17,TRBV7-2,.,TGTGCCAGCAGCTTTCTAAGCGGGCTTCCGAACACCGGGGAGCTGTTTTTT,CASSFLSGLPNTGELFF
TRBJ2-5,.,11,TRBV5-4,.,TGTGCCAGCACCCGCTTAGGGACCCAGTACTTC,CASTRLGTQYF
TRBJ2-3,TRBD2,16,TRBV15,.,TGTGCCACCAGCAGGGTCTTCGGGGGGGGGCCAGATACGCAGTATTTT,CATSRVFGGGPDTQYF
TRBJ1-1,.,13,TRBV18,few,TGTGCCAGCTCACCACCGGGGCGAATTGAAGCTTTCTTT,CASSPPGRIEAFF
TRBJ2-3,.,15,TRBV5-1,once,TGCGCCAGCAGGGGGGATCCTTCTAGCACAGATACGCAGTATTTT,CASRGDPSSTDTQYF
TRBJ2-1,TRBD2,17,TRBV4-2,.,TGTGCCAGCAGCCAAGATCGGACTAGCGGGGGGATAGGTGAGCAGTTCTTC,CASSQDRTSGGIGEQFF
TRBJ2-1,TRBD2,18,TRBV4-1,.,TGCGCCAGCAGCCAAGAGACTAGCGGGGGGATCCCCTACAATGAGCAGTTCTTC,CASSQETSGGIPYNEQFF
TRBJ2-1,TRBD2,15,TRBV7-8,.,TGTGCCAGCAGCTTTAGCGGGGGGCGCTACAATGAGCAGTTCTTC,CASSFSGGRYNEQFF
TRBJ2-4,.,14,TRBV6-6,few,TGTGCCAGCAGTTACGGGTCAGCCAAAAACATTCAGTACTTC,CASSYGSAKNIQYF
TRBJ2-1,.,17,TRBV5-5,.,TGTGCCAGCAGCTTGGCCCCGACCCTGAGCTCCTACAATGAGCAGTTCTTC,CASSLAPTLSSYNEQFF
TRBJ1-1,.,17,TRBV5-1,.,TGCGCCAGCAGCTCGCGACAGTATAGCTACTCGAACACTGAAGCTTTCTTT,CASSSRQYSYSNTEAFF
TRBJ2-6,TRBD1,15,TRBV19,few,TGTGCCAGTAGTATAGGGACAGGTGGGGCCAACGTCCTGACTTTC,CASSIGTGGANVLTF
TRBJ2-1,TRBD2,15,TRBV20-1,.,TGCAGTGCTAGTTTCTTAGCGGGGGGGCCAAGTGAGCAGTTCTTC,CSASFLAGGPSEQFF
TRBJ2-6,.,16,TRBV5-8,.,TGTGCCAGCAGCTCCCTGGGGGGCTTTGCGGGGAACGTCCTGACTTTC,CASSSLGGFAGNVLTF
TRBJ1-5,.,14,TRBV7-2,.,TGTGCCAGCAGCCTAGGGCCGACGGGGCAGCCCCAGCATTTT,CASSLGPTGQPQHF
TRBJ1-4,.,14,TRBV4-3,.,TGCGCCAGCAGCCAAGGGGGGGCAGGTGAAAAACTGTTTTTT,CASSQGGAGEKLFF
TRBJ2-1,TRBD1,16,TRBV7-2,.,TGTGCCAGCAGTTATACCGGGACAGGGAACTACAATGAGCAGTTCTTC,CASSYTGTGNYNEQFF
TRBJ2-2,TRBD1,18,TRBV6-2/TRBV6-3,few,TGTGCCAGCAGTTACGGCTGGACAGGGAGTTTCACCACCGGGGAGCTGTTTTTT,CASSYGWTGSFTTGELFF
TRBJ1-2,.,13,TRBV12-3/TRBV12-4,few,TGTGCCAGCAGTTTAGGTCCCCGGAATGGCTACACCTTC,CASSLGPRNGYTF
TRBJ1-5,.,15,TRBV2,.,TGTGCCAGCAGTCCCACGGGTTTGGGCAATCAGCCCCAGCATTTT,CASSPTGLGNQPQHF
TRBJ1-1,.,15,TRBV5-8,.,TGTGCCAGCCCTGGAGATGGGACAATGAACACTGAAGCTTTCTTT,CASPGDGTMNTEAFF
TRBJ2-3,TRBD2,15,TRBV9,.,TGTGCCAGCAGCGTAGCTAGCGGGGATCTAGATACGCAGTATTTT,CASSVASGDLDTQYF
TRBJ2-2,.,16,TRBV6-1,.,TGTGCCAGCAGTGTCCGGAGGGGCCTAAACACCGGGGAGCTGTTTTTT,CASSVRRGLNTGELFF
TRBJ2-1,TRBD2,18,TRBV10-2,few,TGCGCCAGTCCGTACCCCGAAATGGGGGGACTAGTTTACAATGAGCAGTTCTTC,CASPYPEMGGLVYNEQFF
TRBJ2-1,.,11,TRBV28,.,TGTGCCAGCAGTTCGACGGGCCGGGTGTTCTTC,CASSSTGRVFF
TRBJ2-2,.,13,TRBV7-2,.,TGTGCCAGCAGCCGCAGATACACCGGGGAGCTGTTTTTT,CASSRRYTGELFF
TRBJ1-6,TRBD1,15,TRBV5-6,.,TGTGCCAGCAGCCGAACGGACAGGGAAAATTCACCCCTCCACTTT,CASSRTDRENSPLHF
TRBJ1-4,.,15,TRBV18,few,TGTGCCAGCTCACGGGGGCAGCCAACTAATGAAAAACTGTTTTTT,CASSRGQPTNEKLFF
TRBJ1-5,.,13,TRBV18,once,TGTGCCAGCTCACCGCAGGGGTATAAGCCCCAGCATTTT,CASSPQGYKPQHF
TRBJ1-5,.,13,TRBV7-2,.,TGTGCCAGCAGCACCTCCTACGGACAGCCCCAGCATTTT,CASSTSYGQPQHF
TRBJ2-1,.,15,TRBV7-3,.,TGTGCCAGCAGCCCATCAGAACGCTCCTACAATGAGCAGTTCTTC,CASSPSERSYNEQFF
TRBJ2-1,.,15,TRBV7-3,.,TGTGCCAGCAGCTTAAATCCGGGGGCGCGGGATGAGCAGTTCTTC,CASSLNPGARDEQFF
TRBJ1-2,TRBD1,13,TRBV12-3/TRBV12-4,.,TGTGCCAGCAGGAGACAGGGGGCAGAGGGCTACACCTTC,CASRRQGAEGYTF